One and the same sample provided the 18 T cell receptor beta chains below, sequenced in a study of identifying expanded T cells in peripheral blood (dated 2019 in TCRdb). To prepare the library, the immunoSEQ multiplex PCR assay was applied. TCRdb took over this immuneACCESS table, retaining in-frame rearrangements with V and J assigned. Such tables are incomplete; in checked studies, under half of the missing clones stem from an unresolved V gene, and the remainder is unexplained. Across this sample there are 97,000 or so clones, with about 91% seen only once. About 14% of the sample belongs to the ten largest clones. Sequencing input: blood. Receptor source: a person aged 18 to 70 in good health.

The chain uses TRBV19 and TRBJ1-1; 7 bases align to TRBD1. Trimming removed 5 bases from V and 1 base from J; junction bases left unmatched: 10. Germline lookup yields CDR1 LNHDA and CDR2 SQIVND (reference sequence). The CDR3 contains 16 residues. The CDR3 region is CASSSQGSGRNTEAFF. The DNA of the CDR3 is TGTGCCAGTAGTTCACAGGGGTCTGGCAGGAACACTGAAGCTTTCTTT.

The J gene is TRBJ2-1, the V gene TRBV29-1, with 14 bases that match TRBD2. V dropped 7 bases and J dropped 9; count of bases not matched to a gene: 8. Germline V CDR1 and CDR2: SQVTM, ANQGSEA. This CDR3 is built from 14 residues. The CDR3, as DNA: TGCAGCGCCAAGGGACTAGCGGGAGTCGGTGAGCAGTTCTTC. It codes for CSAKGLAGVGEQFF.

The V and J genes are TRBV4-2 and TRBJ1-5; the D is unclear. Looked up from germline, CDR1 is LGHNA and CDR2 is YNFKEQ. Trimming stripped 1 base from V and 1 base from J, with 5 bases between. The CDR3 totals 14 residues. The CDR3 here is CASSQAGSNQPQHF. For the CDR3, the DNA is TGTGCCAGCAGCCAAGCGGGGAGCAATCAGCCCCAGCATTTT.

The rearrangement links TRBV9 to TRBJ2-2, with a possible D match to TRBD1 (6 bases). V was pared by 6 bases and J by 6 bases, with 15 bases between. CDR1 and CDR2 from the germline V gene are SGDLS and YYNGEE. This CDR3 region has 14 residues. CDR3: CASTRTGFPGELFF. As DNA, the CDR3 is TGTGCCAGCACCAGAACAGGGTTCCCCGGGGAGCTGTTTTTT. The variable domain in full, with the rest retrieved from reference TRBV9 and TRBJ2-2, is DSGVTQTPKHLITATGQRVTLRCSPRSGDLSVYWYQQSLDQGLQFLIQYYNGEERAKGNILERFSAQQFPDLHSELNLSSLELGDSALYFCASTRTGFPGELFFGEGSRLTVL.

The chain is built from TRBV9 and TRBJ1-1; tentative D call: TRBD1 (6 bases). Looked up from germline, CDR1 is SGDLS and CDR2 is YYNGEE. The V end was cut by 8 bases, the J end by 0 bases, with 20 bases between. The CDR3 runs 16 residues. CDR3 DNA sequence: TGTGCCAGTAGGCTAGAAGGGGGGCCCATGAACACTGAAGCTTTCTTT. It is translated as CASRLEGGPMNTEAFF.

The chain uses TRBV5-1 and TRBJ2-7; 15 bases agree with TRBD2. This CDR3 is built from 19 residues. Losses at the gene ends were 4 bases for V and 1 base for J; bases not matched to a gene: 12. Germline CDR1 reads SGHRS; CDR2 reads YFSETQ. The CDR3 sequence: CASSPTGLAGGKPSYEQYF. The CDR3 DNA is TGCGCCAGCAGCCCCACGGGACTAGCGGGAGGAAAACCGTCCTACGAGCAGTACTTC.

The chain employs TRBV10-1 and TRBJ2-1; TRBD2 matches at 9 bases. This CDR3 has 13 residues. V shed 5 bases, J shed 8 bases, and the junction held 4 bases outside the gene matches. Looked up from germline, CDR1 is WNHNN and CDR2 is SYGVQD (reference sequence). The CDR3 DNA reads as TGCGCCAGCAGTATAGCGGGAGCGTATGAGCAGTTCTTC. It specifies CASSIAGAYEQFF.

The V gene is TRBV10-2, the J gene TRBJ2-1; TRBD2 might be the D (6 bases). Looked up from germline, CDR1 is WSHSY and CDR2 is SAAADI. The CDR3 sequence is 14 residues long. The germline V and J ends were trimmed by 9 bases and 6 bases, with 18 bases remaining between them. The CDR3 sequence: CASTLGEAFNEQFF. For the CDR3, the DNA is TGCGCCAGTACACTAGGGGAGGCATTCAATGAGCAGTTCTTC.

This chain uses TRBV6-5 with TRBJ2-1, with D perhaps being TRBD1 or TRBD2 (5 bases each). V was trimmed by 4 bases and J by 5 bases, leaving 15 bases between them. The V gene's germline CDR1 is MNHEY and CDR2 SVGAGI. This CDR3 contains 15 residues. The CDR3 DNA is TGTGCCAGCAGTTGGAGAGGGGTGACGGACAATGAGCAGTTCTTC. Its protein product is CASSWRGVTDNEQFF.

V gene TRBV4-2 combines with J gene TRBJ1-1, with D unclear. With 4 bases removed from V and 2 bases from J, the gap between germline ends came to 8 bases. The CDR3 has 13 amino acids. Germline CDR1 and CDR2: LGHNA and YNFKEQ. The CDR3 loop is CASSPRTNTEAFF. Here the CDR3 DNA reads TGTGCCAGCAGCCCGCGGACCAACACTGAAGCTTTCTTT.

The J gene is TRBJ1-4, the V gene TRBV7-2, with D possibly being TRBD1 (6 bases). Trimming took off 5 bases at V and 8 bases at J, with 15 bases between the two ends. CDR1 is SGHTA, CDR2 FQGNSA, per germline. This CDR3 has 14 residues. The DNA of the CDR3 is TGTGCCAGCAGCCTAATCGGGGGGCGAGAAAAACTGTTTTTT. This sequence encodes CASSLIGGREKLFF.

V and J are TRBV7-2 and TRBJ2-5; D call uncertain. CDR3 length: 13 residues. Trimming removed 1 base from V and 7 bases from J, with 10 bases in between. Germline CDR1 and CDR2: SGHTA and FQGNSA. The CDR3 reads CASSLDGSGTQYF. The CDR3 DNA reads TGTGCCAGCAGCTTAGATGGATCTGGGACCCAGTACTTC.

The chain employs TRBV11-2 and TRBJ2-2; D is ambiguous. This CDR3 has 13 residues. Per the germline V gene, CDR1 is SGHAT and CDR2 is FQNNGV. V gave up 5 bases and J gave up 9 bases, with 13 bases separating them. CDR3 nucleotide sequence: TGTGCCAGCAGCGTCCCCCCCTACAGGGAGCTGTTTTTT. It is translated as CASSVPPYRELFF.

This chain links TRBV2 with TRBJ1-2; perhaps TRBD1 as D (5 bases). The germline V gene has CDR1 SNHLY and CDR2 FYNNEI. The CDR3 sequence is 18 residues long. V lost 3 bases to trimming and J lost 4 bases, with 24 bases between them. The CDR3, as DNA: TGTGCCAGCAGTGAGGCGGTTTACGGGGCAGGGAGCGGCTATGGCTACACCTTC. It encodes CASSEAVYGAGSGYGYTF. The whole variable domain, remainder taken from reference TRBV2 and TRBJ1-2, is EPEVTQTPSHQVTQMGQEVILRCVPISNHLYFYWYRQILGQKVEFLVSFYNNEISEKSEIFDDQFSVERPDGSNFTLKIRSTKLEDSAMYFCASSEAVYGAGSGYGYTFGSGTRLTVV.

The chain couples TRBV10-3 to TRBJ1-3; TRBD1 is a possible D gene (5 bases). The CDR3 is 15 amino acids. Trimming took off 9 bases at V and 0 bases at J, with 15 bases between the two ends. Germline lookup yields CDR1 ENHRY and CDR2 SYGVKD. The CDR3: CAISRGDNSGNTIYF. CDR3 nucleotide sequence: TGTGCCATTTCCCGGGGCGACAACTCTGGAAACACCATATATTTT.

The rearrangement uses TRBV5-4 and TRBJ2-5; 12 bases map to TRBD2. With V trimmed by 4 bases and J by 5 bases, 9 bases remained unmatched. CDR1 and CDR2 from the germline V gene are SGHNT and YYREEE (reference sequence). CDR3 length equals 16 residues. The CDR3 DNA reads TGTGCCAGCAGCGCCAGAACTAGCGGGGGGAGTGAGACCCAGTACTTC. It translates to CASSARTSGGSETQYF. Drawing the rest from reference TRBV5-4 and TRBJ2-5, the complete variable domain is ETGVTQSPTHLIKTRGQQVTLRCSSQSGHNTVSWYQQALGQGPQFIFQYYREEENGRGNFPPRFSGLQFPNYSSELNVNALELDDSALYLCASSARTSGGSETQYFGPGTRLLVL.

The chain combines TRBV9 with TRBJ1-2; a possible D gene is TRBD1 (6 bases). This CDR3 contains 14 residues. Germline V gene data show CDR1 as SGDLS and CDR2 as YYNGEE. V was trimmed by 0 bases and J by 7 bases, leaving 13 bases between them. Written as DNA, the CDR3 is TGTGCCAGCAGCGTAGTTGGGGGGCAAGGTGGCTACACCTTC. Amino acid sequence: CASSVVGGQGGYTF.

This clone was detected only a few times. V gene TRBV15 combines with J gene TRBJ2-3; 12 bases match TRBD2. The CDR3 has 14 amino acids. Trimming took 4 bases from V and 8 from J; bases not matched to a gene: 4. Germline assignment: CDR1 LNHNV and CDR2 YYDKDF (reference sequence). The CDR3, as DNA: TGTGCCACCAGCATCGCACTAGCGGGGGGTACGCAGTATTTT. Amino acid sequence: CATSIALAGGTQYF.